This T cell receptor (beta chain) was sequenced during a study of CD8+ T cells in alopecia areata. RNA was isolated and reverse transcribed to cDNA, the sequencing template. Sequencing used immunoSEQ multiplex PCR; TCRdb keeps in-frame clones, though not all of them. The sample shows approximately 200,000 clones, approximately 47% of them seen only once. The V and J ends lost 7 bases and 1 base respectively, with 16 bases between them. Germline-derived CDR1 and CDR2 are SQVTM and ANQGSEA. CDR3 size: 14 residues. Comments on this clone: The antigen remains undetermined.

The treatment is: oral pan-JAK inhibitor, 5-10 mg twice daily. Collected material from alopecia areata patients comprised lesional scalp punch biopsies and peripheral blood. Whole-study findings and limits: Especially in alopecia totalis/universalis, lesional scalp showed greater clonality than normal scalp did. In scalp, tofacitinib significantly decreased clonality and expanded CD8+ clones among the top 100. Persistence during tofacitinib was seen for many expanded lesional clones in scalp and blood.

This specimen was CD4+ T cells sorted from blood, taken at roughly week 38, from a patient treated with tofacitinib. The sequence came from a human donor with alopecia areata. This sequence joins TRBV29-1 and TRBJ1-1; D is possibly TRBD1 (6 bases). Here the CDR3 DNA reads TGCAGCGCCGAAGTGCCAGGGGCGAACACTGAAGCTTTCTTT. Its translation is CSAEVPGANTEAFF.